This T cell receptor beta chain was captured in a study of human T cells and chemical hapten exposure. Across the study: Patients had diphenylcyclopropenone applied to the scalp weekly throughout the roughly 22-week study.

Study observations and caveats: There was no change with DPC sensitization in TCRs above 1 in 1000 frequency. Relative to controls, expanded TCRs formed significantly more large CDR3 similarity clusters.

CDR3 length: 16 residues. V trimming: 5 bases; J trimming: 4 bases; junction bases outside the gene matches: 11. Germline values: CDR1 KGHSH, CDR2 LQKENI. This clonotype was recorded a few times. No antigen is known for it. The time point was: patch test 2, 6 weeks after DPC sensitization. Indicated treatment: therapeutic diphenylcyclopropenone sensitization with weekly scalp DPC. TCRdb fed the RACE reads into MiXCR, producing one record per CDR3 protein. Here the sample spans around 360,000 distinct CDR3 sequences, roughly 6% being singletons. This chain connects TRBV18 to TRBJ2-3; TRBD2 aligns across 8 bases. This specimen consisted of whole blood, obtained in connection with sensitization to the hapten diphenylcyclopropenone (DPC). This sequence originates from a woman under 30 with alopecia areata. Some clones in this sample may be carry-over from other donors' samples. CDR3: CASSSQPGGLADTQYF. The CDR3 DNA sequence: TGTGCCAGCTCATCCCAGCCGGGGGGGCTGGCAGATACGCAGTATTTT.